This T cell receptor (beta chain) was retrieved from a study of T cell repertoires in cytomegalovirus infection. There are 14 residues in the CDR3. Trimming took 6 bases from V and 4 from J; bases not matched to a gene: 5. Germline CDR1 is DFQATT and CDR2 is SNEGSKA (reference sequence). TCRdb re-called the reads through MiXCR, storing one row per CDR3 protein. The sample has a few hundred thousand distinct CDR3 sequences; over 35% are singletons. As to this clonotype: Antigen unknown.

Study-wide results and limits: Based on cumulative public TCR beta family frequency, carriers of CMV plus the relevant HLA were identified.

The genes are TRBV20-1 and TRBJ2-3, with 12 bases that match TRBD2. The material sequenced was cultured PBMCs, taken from culture after CMV antigen stimulation. The origin of this receptor is a human donor in good health (CMV status not recorded). Some clones in this sample may be carry-over from other donors' samples. The CDR3 here is CSAGGTSGPDTQYF. As DNA, the CDR3 is TGCAGTGCGGGAGGGACTAGCGGGCCAGATACGCAGTATTTT.